This T cell receptor (beta chain) was documented in a study of blood T cell repertoires in COVID-19. Study background: Some COVID-19 samples were acute and others convalescent; all came from the United States, Italy and Spain.

Germline V gene lookup returns CDR1 SGHKS and CDR2 YYEKEE (reference sequence). The CDR3 contains 14 residues. V shed 4 bases and J 8 bases; nucleotides not matched to a gene: 10. In the authors' methods: Amplified reference gene primers provided the basis for estimating nucleated cell counts. TCRdb keeps only in-frame clones here, not all; method: immunoSEQ multiplex PCR. That table supplies the V and J calls and clone size; D and trimming were determined from the DNA. The repertoire holds roughly 50,000 clones, 80% to 90% seen once, with around 28% in the top ten. The V gene is TRBV5-5, the J gene TRBJ1-2, with TRBD1 matching over 8 bases. Sequenced input: peripheral blood. This receptor was obtained from a human donor in a cohort sampled during active COVID-19. CDR3 in DNA: TGTGCCAGCAGCCCCATGCAGGGGGCAAAGGGCTACACCTTC. Translation gives CASSPMQGAKGYTF.